The sequence of this TCR beta chain was determined in a study of blood T cells in healthy people across ages. The CDR3 contains 14 residues. Germline V CDR1 and CDR2: SEHNR, FQNEAQ (reference sequence). Through a sample-barcoded 5' primer and a J-beta primer mix, a second PCR was run for about 7 to 12 cycles. TCRdb re-called the 5' RACE reads through MiXCR, storing one row per CDR3 protein. The data contain 1.4 million or so distinct CDR3 sequences, roughly 43% of them seen just once; the ten biggest clones take up more than 4%. Investigators took around 10 milliliters of peripheral blood from every donor.

This receptor was taken from a woman under 30 in good health. Sequences were obtained from blood. The V gene is TRBV7-9, the J gene TRBJ2-1; the D is unclear. Gene TRBJ2-7 matches the end of the DNA better, so the J call may be wrong. CDR3 in DNA: TGTGCCAGCAGCCTGACAAAAGATTACAATGAGCAGTACTTC. Translation: CASSLTKDYNEQYF.